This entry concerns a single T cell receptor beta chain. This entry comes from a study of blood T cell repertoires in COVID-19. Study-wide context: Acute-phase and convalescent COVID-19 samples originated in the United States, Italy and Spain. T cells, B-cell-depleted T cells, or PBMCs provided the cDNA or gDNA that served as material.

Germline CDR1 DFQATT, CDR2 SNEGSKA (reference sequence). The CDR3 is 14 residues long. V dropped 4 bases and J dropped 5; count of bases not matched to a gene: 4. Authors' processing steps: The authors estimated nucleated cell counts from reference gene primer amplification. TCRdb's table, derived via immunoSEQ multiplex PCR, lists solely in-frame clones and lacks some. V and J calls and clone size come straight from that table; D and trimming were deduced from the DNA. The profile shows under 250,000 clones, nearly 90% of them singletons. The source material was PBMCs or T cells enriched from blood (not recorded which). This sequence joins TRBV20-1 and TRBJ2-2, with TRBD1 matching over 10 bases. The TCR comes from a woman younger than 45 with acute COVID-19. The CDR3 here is CSANDRGLTGELFF. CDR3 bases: TGCAGTGCTAATGACAGGGGGCTAACCGGGGAGCTGTTTTTT.